The entry below gives a single T cell receptor (beta chain) sequence along with its context. Antigen specificity is unknown. This entry comes from a study of T-cell memory formation after mild COVID-19. The overall study: TCR clusters mostly belonged to single donors. Study-wide findings and caveats: Day 15 to 85 contractors were CD4/CD8 balanced; later expanders leaned CD4+. Those CD4+ clones that contracted were mainly in CM and EM (CD8+ ones in EMRA).

The germline CDR1 and CDR2 sequences are SGHNT and YYREEE (reference sequence). V was trimmed by 4 bases and J by 3 bases, leaving 14 bases between them. CDR3 length: 14 residues. The 5'RACE method, run with constant-segment primers, produced TCR alpha and TCR beta cDNA libraries (carrying sample barcodes and UMIs). MiXCR, applied by TCRdb to the 5' RACE reads, yields one record per CDR3 protein. Altogether under 550,000 distinct CDR3 sequences are present, about 20% being singletons, with the ten largest covering 9% to 15%. The chain couples TRBV5-4 to TRBJ2-7, with D perhaps TRBD2 (5 bases). The clonotype was recovered from an adult woman who had mild COVID-19 (a few samples of this study predate the infection). Cell type and time point are not known. Material: PBMCs or a T cell subset sorted from them (not recorded which). The CDR3 loop is CASSPGSKVYEQYF. DNA for the CDR3: TGTGCCAGCAGCCCTGGGAGCAAAGTCTACGAGCAGTACTTC.